Shown below are 5 T cell receptor beta chains from a single sample sequenced in a study of T cell repertoires in cytomegalovirus infection. TCRdb reprocessed the reads via MiXCR and lists one record per CDR3 protein. The sample has roughly 120,000 distinct CDR3 sequences; around 29% are singletons. Their target antigens are unknown. This specimen was CD8+ T cells from cultured PBMCs, taken from culture after CMV antigen stimulation. The receptor set was obtained from a human donor in good health (CMV status not recorded). Some clones in this sample may be carry-over from other donors' samples.

This clonotype was found once. V is TRBV7-3 and J is TRBJ2-7, with 7 nucleotides matching TRBD1. The CDR3 runs to 15 residues. Germline V gene sequence: CDR1 SGHTA, CDR2 FQGTGA. Germline trimming cut 5 bases from V and 9 bases from J; bases unmatched to any gene: 16. The CDR3 region has the DNA TGTGCCAGCAGCCCCGAGACAGGGAACCTACGACTGCAGTACTTC. As protein: CASSPETGNLRLQYF.

CDR3: CASSLEAGWEQYF. The CDR3 bases are TGTGCCAGCAGCTTAGAGGCCGGGTGGGAGCAGTACTTC. The rearrangement uses TRBV7-2 and TRBJ2-7; D remains ambiguous. Trimming stripped 1 base from V and 7 bases from J, with 11 bases between. Germline V gives CDR1 SGHTA, CDR2 FQGNSA. The CDR3 sequence is 13 residues long.

V usage is TRBV7-2 and J usage is TRBJ2-7; TRBD1 matches at 7 bases. V was pared by 2 bases and J by 2 bases, with 6 bases of the junction left unmatched. Germline lookup yields CDR1 SGHTA and CDR2 FQGNSA. The CDR3 is made up of 15 amino acids. The CDR3 DNA reads as TGTGCCAGCAGCTTAATCGGGACAGACCCCTACGAGCAGTACTTC. It specifies CASSLIGTDPYEQYF.

The genes are TRBV28 and TRBJ2-4; D remains unclear. Trimming removed 6 bases from V and 0 bases from J, with 18 bases in between. Germline V lookup: CDR1 MDHEN, CDR2 SYDVKM. The CDR3 extends over 17 amino acids. CDR3 in DNA: TGTGCCAGCAGACGACGAGGCGACGACTTAGCCAAAAACATTCAGTACTTC. It codes for CASRRRGDDLAKNIQYF.

This clonotype was recorded many times. V and J are TRBV7-8 and TRBJ1-6, with a tentative D call TRBD1 (5 bases). Trimming removed 4 bases from V and 8 bases from J, with 18 bases in between. In germline, CDR1 is SGHVS, CDR2 FQNEAQ. CDR3 length: 16 amino acids. Here the CDR3 reads CASSSSRPGWDSPLHF. Here the CDR3 DNA reads TGTGCCAGCAGCTCCAGTCGGCCAGGGTGGGATTCACCCCTCCACTTT.